These T cell receptor beta chains were read from a single sample in a study of cytomegalovirus exposure and HLA in healthy donors. Measured with immunoSEQ multiplex PCR; TCRdb has only the in-frame clones, and not every one. Seen in this sample are about 110,000 clones; the ten most common clones hold more than 3%. What was sequenced was PBMCs. All receptors derive from a man aged 25-40 years in good health and CMV-seronegative. CDR3s include the opening cysteine and the closing phenylalanine or tryptophan. Fields, in order: V gene, CDR3 protein.

V gene: TRBV7-7; CDR3 protein: CASSPGTGIGYEQYF
V gene: TRBV7-2; CDR3 protein: CASSRRGITEAFF
V gene: TRBV13; CDR3 protein: CASSLATGSYNEQFF
V gene: TRBV10-3; CDR3 protein: CAISKTGYCEQYF
V gene: TRBV14; CDR3 protein: CASSLGGRTEQYF
V gene: TRBV28; CDR3 protein: CASSLFGRGTLTEAFF
V gene: TRBV27; CDR3 protein: CASRNLGQASKLFF
V gene: TRBV5-6; CDR3 protein: CASSFAGTGDGTYEQYF
V gene: TRBV7-8; CDR3 protein: CASSKTTGGGTYEQYF
V gene: TRBV7-9; CDR3 protein: CASSLGAGVEQYF
V gene: TRBV7-2; CDR3 protein: CASSWGLSTDTQYF
V gene: TRBV29-1; CDR3 protein: CSVAQSTDTQYF
V gene: TRBV27; CDR3 protein: CASSFWDRPYNEQFF
V gene: TRBV30; CDR3 protein: CAFGGRQETQYF
V gene: TRBV2; CDR3 protein: CASSEGGAVETQYF
V gene: TRBV2; CDR3 protein: CASSRQGSYEQYF
V gene: TRBV19; CDR3 protein: CASSTSGGPYEQYF
V gene: TRBV18; CDR3 protein: CASSVIQGAVYGYTF
V gene: TRBV7-3; CDR3 protein: CASSLDSSNTEAFF
V gene: TRBV29-1; CDR3 protein: CSVSRLGYEQYF